This T cell receptor beta chain was documented in a study of T cells expressing NK-cell markers. Overall study: The authors sequenced eight donors, of whom seven were HCMV-seropositive and one was seronegative. General study points: Topping the CD3+CD56-NKG2C+ fraction as well were these clonotypes, in a few donors. HCMV specificity was not established for the expanded NKG2C+ T cell clones.

The CDR3 has 12 amino acids. The V gene's germline CDR1 is SGHDT and CDR2 YYEEEE. Worth noting for this clonotype: The antigen is unknown.

TCRdb reprocessed the 5' RACE reads and stores each CDR3 protein as one record, lacking DNA. Recorded for this sample: about 170,000 distinct CDR3 sequences. The sequence derives from a man between 18 and 69 years old in good health. The V and J genes are TRBV5-6 and TRBJ2-3; the D call of TRBD2 rests on TCRdb alone, since no DNA is present to check it. Sample: blood T cells: a sorted CD56 or NKG2C T cell subset, CD4+ or CD8+ T cells, or bulk PBMC T cells (not recorded which). CDR3 loop: CASTWRRDTQYF.